This T cell receptor (beta chain) derives from a study of T cells in Graves' hyperthyroidism and ophthalmopathy. Under 3 months was the duration of disease in ophthalmopathy patients, who also had a Clinical Activity Score of at least 3 and a NOSPECS grade of at least 4. Patients were excluded because of uncontrolled infection, other autoimmune disease, pregnancy or lactation. This clonotype was counted many times. Amplification of TCR beta CDR3 regions used RNA as the template. First-round RT-PCR of the TCR CDR3 relied on the HTBI primer set. TCRdb called the multiplex PCR reads again in MiXCR, with one record for every CDR3 protein. This repertoire shows roughly 600,000 distinct CDR3 sequences, roughly 15% found once; its top ten account for under 15%. The specimen sequenced was blood. The TCR comes from a woman in her forties or fifties with Graves' ophthalmopathy.

CDR3 DNA: TGTGCCAGCTCTCGTACCAGCGGGAGCCGCACAGATACGCAGTATTTT. Encoded protein: CASSRTSGSRTDTQYF. The chain couples TRBV18 to TRBJ2-3; 8 nucleotides agree with TRBD2. J gave up 1 base and V 6 bases, and 9 bases lay outside the gene matches. Germline CDR1 and CDR2: KGHSH and LQKENI. The CDR3 loop spans 16 amino acids.